A selection of T cell receptor beta chains follows, all from one sample in a study of cytomegalovirus exposure and HLA in healthy donors. Method: immunoSEQ multiplex PCR; TCRdb's copy keeps in-frame clones and lacks some. The sample holds around 53,000 clones. Sample: PBMCs. The receptors here all came from a male donor in good health and CMV-seropositive. Each CDR3 is given with its conserved first and last residue. A D gene is named only where the DNA matches it firmly.

d_gene	v_gene	j_gene	CDR3aa	CDR3nt
-	TRBV2	TRBJ1-5	CASTLLGDRRTARNQPQHF	TGTGCCAGCACACTTCTAGGTGATAGGAGGACAGCTCGCAATCAGCCCCAGCATTTT
-	TRBV29-1	TRBJ2-7	CSAKTGFSYEQYF	TGCAGCGCCAAGACAGGTTTCTCCTACGAGCAGTACTTC
-	TRBV4-1	TRBJ2-2	CASSLGQNTGELFF	TGCGCCAGCAGCCTGGGACAGAACACCGGGGAGCTGTTTTTT
TRBD1	TRBV27	TRBJ1-1	CASSFTGGFEAFF	TGTGCCAGCAGTTTTACAGGGGGCTTTGAAGCTTTCTTT
TRBD1	TRBV19	TRBJ2-2	CASSPNRGRELVGELFF	TGTGCCAGTAGCCCAAACAGGGGCAGGGAGCTTGTCGGGGAGCTGTTTTTT
-	TRBV9	TRBJ1-1	CASSPRGFPEAFF	TGTGCCAGCAGCCCCCGAGGTTTCCCTGAAGCTTTCTTT
-	TRBV11-2	TRBJ1-6	CASSSTVYNSPLHF	TGTGCCAGCAGCTCGACAGTTTATAATTCACCCCTCCACTTT
-	TRBV7-2	TRBJ2-7	CASSLRGIPSYEQYF	TGTGCCAGCAGCCTTCGGGGGATCCCCTCCTACGAGCAGTACTTC
-	TRBV19	TRBJ1-6	CASSIDWDGSSYNSPLHF	TGTGCCAGTAGTATAGATTGGGACGGGAGCTCCTATAATTCACCCCTCCACTTT
-	TRBV2	TRBJ1-3	CASRREGNTIYF	TGTGCCAGCAGAAGGGAGGGAAACACCATATATTTT
-	TRBV2	TRBJ2-5	CASRAGADIQYF	TGTGCCAGCAGAGCAGGGGCGGATATACAGTACTTC
TRBD1	TRBV4-3	TRBJ1-5	CASSQDVGQGRTQHF	TGCGCCAGCAGCCAAGACGTCGGACAGGGCAGGACCCAGCATTTT
-	TRBV4-1	TRBJ2-5	CASSQGLGETQYF	TGCGCCAGCAGCCAAGGACTGGGAGAGACCCAGTACTTC
-	TRBV29-1	TRBJ1-4	CSAGRGIATNEKLFF	TGCAGCGCTGGGAGGGGAATTGCAACTAATGAAAAACTGTTTTTT
TRBD1	TRBV6-6	TRBJ2-5	CARRTGGGETQYF	TGTGCCAGAAGGACAGGGGGGGGAGAGACCCAGTACTTC
-	TRBV19	TRBJ1-2	CASSWPEVNYGYTF	TGTGCCAGTAGTTGGCCAGAGGTTAACTATGGCTACACCTTC
TRBD2	TRBV7-9	TRBJ2-5	CASSLNLAGGETQYF	TGTGCCAGCAGCTTAAACCTAGCGGGGGGGGAGACCCAGTACTTC
TRBD1	TRBV19	TRBJ1-6	CASSPPGTGAFRPLHF	TGTGCCAGTAGTCCCCCCGGGACAGGGGCCTTTCGACCCCTCCACTTT
-	TRBV19	TRBJ1-5	CASSIVRGNLHSQPQHF	TGTGCCAGTAGTATAGTTCGAGGTAACCTCCATTCACAGCCCCAGCATTTT